This TCR beta chain was found in a study of tumor and adjacent non-tumor tissue in lung cancer. The overall study: The cohort had about twelve adenocarcinoma, a couple of squamous cell and 1 small cell patients.

Findings of the study overall: TCR diversity was significantly greater in tumor than normal lung tissue.

A modified ARM-PCR protocol with three rounds of nested PCR amplified TCRbeta. TCRdb ran MiXCR on the multiplex PCR reads and lists one entry per CDR3 protein. The sample records tens of thousands of distinct CDR3 sequences, around 85% being singletons. With respect to this clonotype: The antigen is undetermined. The junction departs from germline at one end; a sequencing error may be responsible.

RNA was extracted from bulk tissue without any cell sorting. This receptor was taken from a woman between 45 and 65 years old with non-small cell lung cancer. Sample: lung tumor tissue.

The CDR3 spells CASNSTSGRDFTDTQYF. The CDR3 nucleotides read TGTGCCAGCAATTCTACATCGGGACGGGACTTCACAGATACGCAATATTTT. The J gene is TRBJ2-3, the V gene TRBV28, with D maybe TRBD2 (6 bases). The CDR3 runs 17 residues. Germline loops: CDR1 MDHEN, CDR2 SYDVKM.